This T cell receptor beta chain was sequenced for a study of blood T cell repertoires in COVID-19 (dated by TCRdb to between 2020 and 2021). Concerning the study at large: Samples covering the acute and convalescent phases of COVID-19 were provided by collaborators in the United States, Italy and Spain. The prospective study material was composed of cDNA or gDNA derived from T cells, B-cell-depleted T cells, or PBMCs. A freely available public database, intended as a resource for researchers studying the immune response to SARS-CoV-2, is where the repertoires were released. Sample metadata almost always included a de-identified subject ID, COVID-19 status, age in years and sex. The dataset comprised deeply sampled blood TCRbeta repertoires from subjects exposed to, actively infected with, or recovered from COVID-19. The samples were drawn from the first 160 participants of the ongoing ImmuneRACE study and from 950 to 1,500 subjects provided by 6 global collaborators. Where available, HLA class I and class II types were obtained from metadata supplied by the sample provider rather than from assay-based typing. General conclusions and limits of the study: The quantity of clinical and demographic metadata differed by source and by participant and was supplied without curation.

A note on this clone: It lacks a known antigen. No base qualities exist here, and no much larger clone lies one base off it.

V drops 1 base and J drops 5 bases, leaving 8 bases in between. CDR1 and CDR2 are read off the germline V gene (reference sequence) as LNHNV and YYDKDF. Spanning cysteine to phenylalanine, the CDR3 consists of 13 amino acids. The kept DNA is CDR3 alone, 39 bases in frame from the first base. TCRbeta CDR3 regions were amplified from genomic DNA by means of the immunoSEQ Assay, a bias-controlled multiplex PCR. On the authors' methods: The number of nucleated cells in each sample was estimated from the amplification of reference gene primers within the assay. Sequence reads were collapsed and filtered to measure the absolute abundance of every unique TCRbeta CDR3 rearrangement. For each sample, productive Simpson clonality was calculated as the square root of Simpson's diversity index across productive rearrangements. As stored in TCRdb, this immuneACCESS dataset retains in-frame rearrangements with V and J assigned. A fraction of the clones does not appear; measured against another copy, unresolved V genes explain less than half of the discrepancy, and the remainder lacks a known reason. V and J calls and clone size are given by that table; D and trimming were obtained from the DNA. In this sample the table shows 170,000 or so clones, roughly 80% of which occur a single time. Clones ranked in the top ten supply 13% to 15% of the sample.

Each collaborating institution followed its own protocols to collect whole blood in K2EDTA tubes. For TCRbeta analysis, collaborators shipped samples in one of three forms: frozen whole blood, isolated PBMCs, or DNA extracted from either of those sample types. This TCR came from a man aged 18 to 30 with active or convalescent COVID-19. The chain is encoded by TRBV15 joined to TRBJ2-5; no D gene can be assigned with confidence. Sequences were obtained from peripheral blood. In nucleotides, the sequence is TGTGCCACCAGCAGAGGTATCTCTGAGACCCAGTACTTC. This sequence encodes CATSRGISETQYF.